The rows below give T cell receptor beta chains drawn from one sample of a study of identical twins. MiXCR, applied by TCRdb to the 5' RACE reads, yields one record per CDR3 protein. This table has about 920,000 distinct CDR3 sequences, over 9% appearing once. The same sample was also used in a study of yellow fever vaccine responses in identical twins.

The specimen was PBMCs. The receptors were gathered from a woman under 30 in good health. Each CDR3 is given with its conserved first and last residue. D genes are given only for firm matches. A row's size may be missing; if present it is once, few, many or a size class.

TGTGCCAGCAGCTACCGGGACGGTAAAAACATTCAGTACTTC,CASSYRDGKNIQYF,NA,TRBJ2-4,TRBV3-1,many
TGTGCCAGCAGCTTATGGGGGCCTAGCACAGATACGCAGTATTTT,CASSLWGPSTDTQYF,NA,TRBJ2-3,TRBV7-8,NA
TGTGCCAGCAGCTTAAGGGACGACTACCAAGAGACCCAGTACTTC,CASSLRDDYQETQYF,NA,TRBJ2-5,TRBV7-8,NA
TGTGCCAGCAGCTCGACTAGCGGGAGGGCTACCGGGGAGCTGTTTTTT,CASSSTSGRATGELFF,TRBD2,TRBJ2-2,TRBV7-9,NA
TGTGCCAGCTCACCACCGGGACTAGCGGGAGGGACTACCAACTCTGGGGCCAACGTCCTGACTTTC,CASSPPGLAGGTTNSGANVLTF,TRBD2,TRBJ2-6,TRBV18,NA
TGCAGTGCCCTTCATAGACTCGCCCCGGTACGGCAGTATTTT,CSALHRLAPVRQYF,NA,TRBJ2-3,TRBV20-1,once
TGCAGTGCCAAAGCGGGCGGGCCGAGCACAGATACGCAGTATTTT,CSAKAGGPSTDTQYF,NA,TRBJ2-3,TRBV20-1,few
TGTGCCAGCCGGACACAGGCTAGGACCTACGAGCAGTACTTC,CASRTQARTYEQYF,NA,TRBJ2-7,TRBV27,few
TGTGCCAGCAGCCCTCGACTAGCGGTGAACACCGGGGAGCTGTTTTTT,CASSPRLAVNTGELFF,TRBD2,TRBJ2-2,TRBV5-6,few
TGCGCCAGCAGCCCGGATTACCGCTCCTACAATGAGCAGTTCTTC,CASSPDYRSYNEQFF,NA,TRBJ2-1,TRBV4-1,NA
TGTGCCAGCAGCGTAGGGACAGGAAACTATGGCTACACCTTC,CASSVGTGNYGYTF,TRBD1,TRBJ1-2,TRBV9,few
TGTGCCAGCAGTCTGGGGACAGGGGCGCAAGAGACCCAGTACTTC,CASSLGTGAQETQYF,TRBD1,TRBJ2-5,TRBV12-3/TRBV12-4,many
TGTGCCAGCTCACCAGGGCAGGGCCAGAATGGCTACACCTTC,CASSPGQGQNGYTF,NA,TRBJ1-2,TRBV18,NA
TGTGCCAGCAGTTTACTAGACGGCTCCTACGAGCAGTACTTC,CASSLLDGSYEQYF,NA,TRBJ2-7,TRBV28,NA
TGTGCCAGCAGTTACCTCCGGGGGGGCTTCAATGAGCAGTTCTTC,CASSYLRGGFNEQFF,TRBD2,TRBJ2-1,TRBV12-3/TRBV12-4,NA
TGCAGTGCTAAGGGGACAGGGGGCGCCTTTAGCAATCAGCCCCAGCATTTT,CSAKGTGGAFSNQPQHF,TRBD1,TRBJ1-5,TRBV20-1,NA
TGCGCCAGCAGCTTGGTCGGGTCGCCTGAAGCTTTCTTT,CASSLVGSPEAFF,NA,TRBJ1-1,TRBV5-1,NA
TGCGCCAGCAGCCCCGCGGGGGCGAGGAGCACAGATACGCAGTATTTT,CASSPAGARSTDTQYF,NA,TRBJ2-3,TRBV5-1,NA
TGTGCCAGCAGCGTAGCAGGACAGGGGGCGGACAATGAGCAGTTCTTC,CASSVAGQGADNEQFF,TRBD1,TRBJ2-1,TRBV9,few
TGTGCCATCAGTCCTCTAGGACCTTCCTACAATGAGCAGTTCTTC,CAISPLGPSYNEQFF,NA,TRBJ2-1,TRBV10-3,many
TGTGCCAGCAGAAGGGGAGTGCCTGGGACTGAAGCTTTCTTT,CASRRGVPGTEAFF,NA,TRBJ1-1,TRBV25-1,NA
TGCGCCAGCAGGGTCTGGCGGGAGATGGGTAATGAGCAGTTCTTC,CASRVWREMGNEQFF,TRBD2,TRBJ2-1,TRBV10-2,few
TGTGCCAGCAGCGAGAGGAGCTCCTACAATGAGCAGTTCTTC,CASSERSSYNEQFF,NA,TRBJ2-1,TRBV9,many
TGTGCCAGCCAGGCCGGACTAGCGGGCGCCTACGAGCAGTACTTC,CASQAGLAGAYEQYF,TRBD2,TRBJ2-7,TRBV6-1,NA
TGCAGCGTTGAACTCGCCCGAAGCTCCTACAATGAGCAGTTCTTC,CSVELARSSYNEQFF,NA,TRBJ2-1,TRBV29-1,few
TGTGCCAGCAGATCCGGGACCGCTGGAGGAAAACTGTTTTTT,CASRSGTAGGKLFF,NA,TRBJ1-4,TRBV6-1,few
TGCAGCGTTGAAGATAACGCGGGAGGGAGCTCCTACAATGAGCAGTTCTTC,CSVEDNAGGSSYNEQFF,TRBD2,TRBJ2-1,TRBV29-1,NA
TGTGCCAGCACCGCTAGCGGGGGATCCACCGGGGAGCTGTTTTTT,CASTASGGSTGELFF,TRBD2,TRBJ2-2,TRBV6-1,NA
TGTGCCAGCAGCCCTGGACAGGGGACTCGGGGGTACAATGAGCAGTTCTTC,CASSPGQGTRGYNEQFF,TRBD1,TRBJ2-1,TRBV12-3/TRBV12-4,few
TGTGCCAGCAGCCTAAGACTAGCTAAGGATGAGCAGTTCTTC,CASSLRLAKDEQFF,TRBD2,TRBJ2-1,TRBV7-9,many
TGTGCCAGCAGCTTGGCCTTGACGGGAAACTACGAGCAGTACTTC,CASSLALTGNYEQYF,NA,TRBJ2-7,TRBV5-5,few
TGCGCCAGCAGCCGCCGCTCGCTCGATACGCAGTATTTT,CASSRRSLDTQYF,NA,TRBJ2-3,TRBV4-1,NA
TGCAGTGCTAGCTCTCGGGCAGGGGATACGCAGTATTTT,CSASSRAGDTQYF,NA,TRBJ2-3,TRBV20-1,few
TGCAGTGCTAGACTAGCCGTCTCAAGGGAGCAGTTCTTC,CSARLAVSREQFF,NA,TRBJ2-1,TRBV20-1,NA
TGTGCCAGCAGCCAAGGACTAGCGGGGGGGCCTGACGGGGAGCTGTTTTTT,CASSQGLAGGPDGELFF,TRBD2,TRBJ2-2,TRBV4-2,NA
TGTGCCAGCAGCTTCGGGACTAGCGGTGACAATGAGCAGTTCTTC,CASSFGTSGDNEQFF,TRBD2,TRBJ2-1,TRBV7-9,few
TGTGCCAGCAGTACTTTGGAATCCGGGACCAATAATTCACCCCTCCACTTT,CASSTLESGTNNSPLHF,NA,TRBJ1-6,TRBV2,NA
TGTGCCAGCTCACCACCCGCGGGAGCCAGGGAGCTGTTTTTT,CASSPPAGARELFF,TRBD2,TRBJ2-2,TRBV18,few
TGCGCCAGCAGCTTGGGCCCTCTCGGTGAGCAGTTCTTC,CASSLGPLGEQFF,NA,TRBJ2-1,TRBV5-1,few
TGCGCCAGCGAGCTAGGTCGGTCCACCGGGGAGCTGTTTTTT,CASELGRSTGELFF,NA,TRBJ2-2,TRBV4-1,many
TGCGCCAGCAGACCGTCCCTACTAGCGGTGAACACCGGGGAGCTGTTTTTT,CASRPSLLAVNTGELFF,TRBD2,TRBJ2-2,TRBV5-1,few
TGTGCCAGCAGTCCCGATACCGGTTCGTCCGCCCGGTTCTTC,CASSPDTGSSARFF,NA,TRBJ2-1,TRBV27,NA
TGTGCCAGCAGTATTGGACCGACTAACACCGGGGAGCTGTTTTTT,CASSIGPTNTGELFF,NA,TRBJ2-2,TRBV6-1,few
TGTGCCAGCAGTTTAGGAGGGGGGGAGACCCAGTACTTC,CASSLGGGETQYF,NA,TRBJ2-5,TRBV5-1,many
TGTGCCAGCAGCCCTCGGCGGCAGCGCACAGATACGCAGTATTTT,CASSPRRQRTDTQYF,NA,TRBJ2-3,TRBV3-1,few
TGTGCCAGCAGTGACGTTAGCGGCTACTCCTACAATGAGCAGTTCTTC,CASSDVSGYSYNEQFF,NA,TRBJ2-1,TRBV25-1,NA
TGTGCCTGGGGTGGGGAATGGGAAAACATTCAGTACTTC,CAWGGEWENIQYF,NA,TRBJ2-4,TRBV2,few
TGTGCCAGCAGTGAGGGGAGGACTAGCGGTACCCAAGAGACCCAGTACTTC,CASSEGRTSGTQETQYF,TRBD2,TRBJ2-5,TRBV2,NA
TGTGCCAGCAGTTACCGGACTAGCGGGTTTGAGGGTGAGCAGTTCTTC,CASSYRTSGFEGEQFF,TRBD2,TRBJ2-1,TRBV12-3/TRBV12-4,NA
TGTGCCAGCATCCCCGGGGATAGTAGCGGATTCTGGGAGACCCAGTACTTC,CASIPGDSSGFWETQYF,NA,TRBJ2-5,TRBV12-3/TRBV12-4,few
TGTGCCAGCAGCTTAGGACTAGCGGGAAGATCCTACAATGAGCAGTTCTTC,CASSLGLAGRSYNEQFF,TRBD2,TRBJ2-1,TRBV7-2,few
TGTGCCACCAGTGGGGGGTCCCTCGCTCGAGAGACCCAGTACTTC,CATSGGSLARETQYF,NA,TRBJ2-5,TRBV24-1,NA